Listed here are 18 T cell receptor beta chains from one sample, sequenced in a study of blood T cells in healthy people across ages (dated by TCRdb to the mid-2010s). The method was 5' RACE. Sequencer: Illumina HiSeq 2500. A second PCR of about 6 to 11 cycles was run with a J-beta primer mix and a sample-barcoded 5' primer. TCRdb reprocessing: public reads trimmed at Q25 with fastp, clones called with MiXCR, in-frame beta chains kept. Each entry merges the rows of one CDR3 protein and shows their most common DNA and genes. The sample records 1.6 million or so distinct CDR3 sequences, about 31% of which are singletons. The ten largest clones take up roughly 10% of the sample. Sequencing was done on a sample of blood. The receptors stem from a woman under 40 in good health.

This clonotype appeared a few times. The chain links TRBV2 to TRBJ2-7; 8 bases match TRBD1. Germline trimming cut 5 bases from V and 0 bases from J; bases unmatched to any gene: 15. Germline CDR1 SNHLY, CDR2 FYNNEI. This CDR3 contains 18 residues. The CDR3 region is CASSLGRTGKGYSYEQYF. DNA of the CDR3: TGTGCCAGCAGTTTAGGGCGGACAGGGAAGGGATACTCCTACGAGCAGTACTTC.

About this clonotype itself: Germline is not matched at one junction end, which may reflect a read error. CDR3 bases: TGTGCCAGCGGCTTCGGGGTAGGAGAGACCCAGTACTTC. It specifies CASGFGVGETQYF. The V call is TRBV11-2, the J call TRBJ2-5, with D maybe TRBD2 (5 bases). The V gene's germline CDR1 is SGHAT and CDR2 FQNNGV. The CDR3 extends over 13 amino acids. Full variable domain (rest looked up from reference TRBV11-2 and TRBJ2-5): EAGVAQSPRYKIIEKRQSVAFWCNPISGHATLYWYQQILGQGPKLLIQFQNNGVVDDSQLPKDRFSAERLKGVDSTLKIQPAKLEDSAVYLCASGFGVGETQYFGPGTRLLVL.

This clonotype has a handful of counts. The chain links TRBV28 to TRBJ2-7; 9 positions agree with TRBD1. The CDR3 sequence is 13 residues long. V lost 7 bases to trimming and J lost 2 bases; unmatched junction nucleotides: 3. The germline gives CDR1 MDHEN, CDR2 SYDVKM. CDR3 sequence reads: CASTGQGPYEQYF. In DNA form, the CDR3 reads TGTGCCAGCACGGGACAGGGCCCCTACGAGCAGTACTTC.

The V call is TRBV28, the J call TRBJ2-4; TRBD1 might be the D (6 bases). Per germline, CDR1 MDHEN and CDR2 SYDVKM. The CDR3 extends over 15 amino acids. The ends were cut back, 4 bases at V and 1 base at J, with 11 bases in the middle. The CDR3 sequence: CASSSMGAAKNIQYF. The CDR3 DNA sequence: TGTGCCAGCAGTTCGATGGGGGCGGCCAAAAACATTCAGTACTTC. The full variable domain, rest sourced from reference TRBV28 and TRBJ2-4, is DVKVTQSSRYLVKRTGEKVFLECVQDMDHENMFWYRQDPGLGLRLIYFSYDVKMKEKGDIPEGYSVSREKKERFSLILESASTNQTSMYLCASSSMGAAKNIQYFGAGTRLSVL.

The CDR3 is CASSFYGGSGANVLTF. CDR3 DNA sequence: TGTGCCAGCAGCTTCTACGGAGGGTCTGGGGCCAACGTCCTGACTTTC. The chain recombines TRBV5-6 with TRBJ2-6; D possibly corresponds to TRBD2 (6 bases). The CDR3 spans 16 residues. Germline CDR1 is SGHDT and CDR2 is YYEEEE. Trimming took off 2 bases at V and 1 base at J, with 10 bases between the two ends. Looking up the rest from reference TRBV5-6 and TRBJ2-6 gives the full variable domain: DAGVTQSPTHLIKTRGQQVTLRCSPKSGHDTVSWYQQALGQGPQFIFQYYEEEERQRGNFPDRFSGHQFPNYSSELNVNALLLGDSALYLCASSFYGGSGANVLTFGAGSRLTVL.

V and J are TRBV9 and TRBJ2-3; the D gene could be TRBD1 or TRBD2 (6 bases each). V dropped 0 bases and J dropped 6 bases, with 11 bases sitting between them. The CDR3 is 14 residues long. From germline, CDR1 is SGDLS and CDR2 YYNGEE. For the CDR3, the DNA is TGTGCCAGCAGCGTAGAGGGGGACTTTGATACGCAGTATTTT. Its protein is CASSVEGDFDTQYF.

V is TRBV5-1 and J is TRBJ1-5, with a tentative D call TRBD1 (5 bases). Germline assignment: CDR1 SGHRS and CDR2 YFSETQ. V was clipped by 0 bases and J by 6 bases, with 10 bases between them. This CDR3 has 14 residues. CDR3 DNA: TGCGCCAGCAGCTTGGAGGGGCCTAGTCAGCCCCAGCATTTT. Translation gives CASSLEGPSQPQHF.

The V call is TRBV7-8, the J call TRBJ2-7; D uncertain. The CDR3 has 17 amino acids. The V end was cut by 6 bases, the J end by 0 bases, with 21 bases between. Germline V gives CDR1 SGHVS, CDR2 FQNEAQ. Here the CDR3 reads CASSSVRGTGNSYEQYF. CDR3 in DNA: TGTGCCAGCAGTTCTGTACGAGGCACCGGAAACTCCTACGAGCAGTACTTC.

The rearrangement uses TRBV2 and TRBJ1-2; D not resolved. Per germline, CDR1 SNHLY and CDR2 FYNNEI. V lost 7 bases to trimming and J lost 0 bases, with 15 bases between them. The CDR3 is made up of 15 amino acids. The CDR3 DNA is TGTGCCAGCACTTCGCGGGTACAGACTAACTATGGCTACACCTTC. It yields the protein CASTSRVQTNYGYTF.

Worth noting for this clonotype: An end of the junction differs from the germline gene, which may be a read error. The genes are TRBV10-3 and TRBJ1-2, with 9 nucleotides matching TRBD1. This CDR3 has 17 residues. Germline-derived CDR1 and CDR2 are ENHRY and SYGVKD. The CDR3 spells CAIGESGTGTLYDGYTF. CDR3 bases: TGTGCCATCGGTGAGTCCGGGACAGGGACCCTCTATGACGGCTACACCTTC.

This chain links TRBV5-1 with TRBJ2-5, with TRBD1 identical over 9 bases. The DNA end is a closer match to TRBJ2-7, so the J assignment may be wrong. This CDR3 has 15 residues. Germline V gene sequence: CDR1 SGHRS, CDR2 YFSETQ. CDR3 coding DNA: TGCGCCAGCAAAGCGGGACAGGGATTCTTCGACGAGCAGTACTTC. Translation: CASKAGQGFFDEQYF.

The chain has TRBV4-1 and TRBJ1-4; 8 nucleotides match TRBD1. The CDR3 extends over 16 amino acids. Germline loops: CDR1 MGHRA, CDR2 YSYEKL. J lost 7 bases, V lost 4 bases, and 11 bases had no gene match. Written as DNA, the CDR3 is TGCGCCAGCAGCCTCGGCTCCGGACAGGGTAGTGAAAAACTGTTTTTT. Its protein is CASSLGSGQGSEKLFF.

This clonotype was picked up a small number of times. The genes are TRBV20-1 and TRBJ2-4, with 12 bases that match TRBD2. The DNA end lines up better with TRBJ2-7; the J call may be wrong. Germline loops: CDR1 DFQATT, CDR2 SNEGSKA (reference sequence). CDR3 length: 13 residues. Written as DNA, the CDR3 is TGCAGTGCCAGACTAGCGGGAGAATCCGAGCAGTACTTC. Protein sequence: CSARLAGESEQYF.

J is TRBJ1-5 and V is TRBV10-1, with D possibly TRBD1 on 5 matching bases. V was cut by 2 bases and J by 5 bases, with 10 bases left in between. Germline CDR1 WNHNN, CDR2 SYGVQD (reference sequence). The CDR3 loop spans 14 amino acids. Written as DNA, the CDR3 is TGCGCCAGCAGTGAGGGGGCTGGGGATCAGCCCCAGCATTTT. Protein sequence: CASSEGAGDQPQHF.

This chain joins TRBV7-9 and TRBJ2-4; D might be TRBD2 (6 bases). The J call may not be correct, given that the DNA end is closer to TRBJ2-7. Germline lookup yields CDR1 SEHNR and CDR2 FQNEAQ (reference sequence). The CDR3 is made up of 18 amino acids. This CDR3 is CASSLLGTGDPGYHEQYF. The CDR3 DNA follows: TGTGCCAGCAGCTTATTAGGTACGGGAGACCCAGGATATCACGAGCAGTACTTC.

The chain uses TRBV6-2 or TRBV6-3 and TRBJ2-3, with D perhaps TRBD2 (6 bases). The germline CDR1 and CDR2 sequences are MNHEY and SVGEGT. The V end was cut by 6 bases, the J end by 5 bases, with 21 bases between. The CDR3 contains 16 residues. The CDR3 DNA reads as TGTGCCAGCAGCCGACCCCGACTAGACTCTCGAGATACGCAGTATTTT. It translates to CASSRPRLDSRDTQYF.

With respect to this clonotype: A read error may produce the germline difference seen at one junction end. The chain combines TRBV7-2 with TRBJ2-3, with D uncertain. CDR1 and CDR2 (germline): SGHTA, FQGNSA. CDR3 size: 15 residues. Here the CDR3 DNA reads TGTGCCTGCAGCCCCTCCCCGCTCCCCACGGATACGCAGTATTTT. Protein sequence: CACSPSPLPTDTQYF. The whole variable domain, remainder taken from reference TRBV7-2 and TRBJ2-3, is GAGVSQSPSNKVTEKGKDVELRCDPISGHTALYWYRQSLGQGLEFLIYFQGNSAPDKSGLPSDRFSAERTGGSVSTLTIQRTQQEDSAVYLCACSPSPLPTDTQYFGPGTRLTVL.

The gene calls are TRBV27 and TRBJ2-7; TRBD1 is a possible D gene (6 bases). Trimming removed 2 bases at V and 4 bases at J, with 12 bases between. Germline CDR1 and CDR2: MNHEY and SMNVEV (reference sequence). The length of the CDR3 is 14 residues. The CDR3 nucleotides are TGTGCCAGCAGTTTAAAGACAGGCGGATACGAGCAGTACTTC. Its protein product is CASSLKTGGYEQYF.